Presented here are 22 T cell receptor beta chains from one specimen sequenced in a study of human T cells and chemical hapten exposure. Stated time point: patch test 1, 2 weeks after DPC sensitization. Treatment reported: therapeutic diphenylcyclopropenone sensitization with weekly scalp DPC. MiXCR, applied by TCRdb to the RACE reads, yields one record per CDR3 protein. The sample holds some 180,000 distinct CDR3 sequences, about 20% seen once. Source: whole blood, taken in connection with sensitization to the hapten diphenylcyclopropenone (DPC). The receptors were sampled from a woman in her fifties or sixties with alopecia areata. Some clones in this sample may be carry-over from other donors' samples.

Concerning this clonotype: A junction end diverges from the germline sequence, so it may reflect a read error. This chain uses TRBV20-1 with TRBJ1-3; possibly TRBD1 for D (6 bases). Germline V lookup: CDR1 DFQATT, CDR2 SNEGSKA (reference sequence). This CDR3 comprises 12 residues. CDR3 loop: CSARATPDSSPF. CDR3 nucleotides: TGCAGTGCTAGAGCTACCCCGGACAGCTCTCCCTTT.

This sequence joins TRBV7-9 and TRBJ1-5; TRBD1 agrees at 7 bases. Germline trimming cut 0 bases from V and 5 bases from J; bases unmatched to any gene: 7. Germline V gene lookup returns CDR1 SEHNR and CDR2 FQNEAQ (reference sequence). This CDR3 has 16 residues. The chain's CDR3 is CASSLALTGNDQPQHF. The DNA of the CDR3 is TGTGCCAGCAGCTTAGCGTTGACAGGGAACGATCAGCCCCAGCATTTT.

V usage is TRBV12-3 or TRBV12-4 and J usage is TRBJ1-5, with TRBD1 as a possible D gene (6 bases). V dropped 1 base and J dropped 5 bases, with 12 bases sitting between them. The CDR3 runs to 15 residues. The CDR3 sequence: CASSLEGGLHQPQHF. The CDR3, as DNA: TGTGCCAGCAGTTTAGAGGGGGGGTTGCATCAGCCCCAGCATTTT.

This clonotype has only a few counts. The genes are TRBV5-1 and TRBJ1-1, with a tentative D call TRBD1 (6 bases). This CDR3 contains 15 residues. CDR1 SGHRS and CDR2 YFSETQ come from the germline V gene. Trimming stripped 1 base from V and 4 bases from J, with 14 bases between. CDR3 protein: CASSLSTGSGTEAFF. CDR3 nucleotide sequence: TGCGCCAGCAGCTTGTCAACAGGGTCGGGCACTGAAGCTTTCTTT.

The rearrangement joins TRBV7-2 to TRBJ2-2, with TRBD2 as a possible D gene (6 bases). Trimming pared 10 bases from V and 0 bases from J, leaving 15 bases between. CDR3 length: 15 amino acids. CDR1 SGHTA and CDR2 FQGNSA come from the germline V gene. CDR3 protein: CATPAGSANTGELFF. The CDR3 DNA sequence: TGTGCCACCCCGGCGGGATCGGCGAACACCGGGGAGCTGTTTTTT.

CDR3: CAIRPGLGDNEQFF. DNA of the CDR3: TGTGCCATCCGGCCGGGACTAGGAGACAATGAGCAGTTCTTC. This rearrangement joins TRBV10-3 to TRBJ2-1, with TRBD2 identical over 8 bases. Germline CDR1 ENHRY, CDR2 SYGVKD. The CDR3 covers 14 residues. Trimming at V came to 8 bases and at J to 5 bases, leaving 8 bases not matched to a gene.

This clonotype came up once. This chain links TRBV20-1 with TRBJ2-7; 10 positions agree with TRBD2. With V trimmed by 3 bases and J by 4 bases, 12 bases remained unmatched. Per the germline V gene, CDR1 is DFQATT and CDR2 is SNEGSKA (reference sequence). The CDR3 totals 16 residues. The CDR3 coding sequence is TGCAGTGCTAGGACGCCGGATAGCGGGAGGCGGTACGAGCAGTACTTC. It codes for CSARTPDSGRRYEQYF.

This chain links TRBV7-9 with TRBJ2-7; D remains ambiguous. The CDR3 loop spans 12 amino acids. Trimming took off 4 bases at V and 2 bases at J, with 6 bases between the two ends. Per the germline V gene, CDR1 is SEHNR and CDR2 is FQNEAQ (reference sequence). DNA for the CDR3: TGTGCCAGCAGCTCGGACGCCTACGAGCAGTACTTC. Translated, it gives CASSSDAYEQYF.

This clonotype was observed a few times. This CDR3 reads CASSSGTSVRTDTQYF. CDR3 nucleotide sequence: TGCGCCAGCAGCTCAGGGACTAGCGTTCGAACAGATACGCAGTATTTT. The V gene is TRBV5-1, the J gene TRBJ2-3; 10 bases are a match to TRBD2. The CDR3 length is 16 residues. Looked up from germline, CDR1 is SGHRS and CDR2 is YFSETQ. After removal of 3 bases from V and 3 bases from J, the junction contained 7 bases not matched to a gene.

V usage is TRBV7-3 and J usage is TRBJ2-3, with 14 bases fitting TRBD2. Germline assignment: CDR1 SGHTA and CDR2 FQGTGA. V was clipped by 2 bases and J by 3 bases; unmatched bases: 13. The CDR3 sequence is 20 residues long. In nucleotides, the CDR3 is TGTGCCAGCAGCTTATCGCCGAGGACTAGCGGGAGGTCGAAGACAGATACGCAGTATTTT. Amino acids: CASSLSPRTSGRSKTDTQYF.

This clonotype was found a few times. This chain uses TRBV29-1 with TRBJ1-1; no definite D call. V was shortened by 0 bases and J by 6 bases, with 5 bases between the two germline ends. The V gene's germline CDR1 is SQVTM and CDR2 ANQGSEA. There are 11 residues in the CDR3. The CDR3 DNA reads as TGCAGCGTTGAAGATCGGTCTGAAGCTTTCTTT. This translates into CSVEDRSEAFF.

CDR3 coding DNA: TGCAGTGTTACTAAAAGTCGACTAGCGGGAGTGGTATACAATGAGCAGTTCTTC. Translating gives CSVTKSRLAGVVYNEQFF. This chain joins TRBV20-1 and TRBJ2-1, with 12 positions matching TRBD2. V lost 7 bases to trimming and J lost 4 bases; unmatched junction nucleotides: 17. The CDR3 has 18 residues. Germline V lookup: CDR1 DFQATT, CDR2 SNEGSKA (reference sequence).

This clonotype has just a few counts. The chain has TRBV10-1 and TRBJ2-1; D gene uncertain. V was clipped by 3 bases and J by 3 bases, with 6 bases between them. The CDR3 has 13 amino acids. Germline V gene sequence: CDR1 WNHNN, CDR2 SYGVQD (reference sequence). CDR3 coding DNA: TGCGCCAGCAGTGAAACGAGCTACAATGAGCAGTTCTTC. Translation: CASSETSYNEQFF.

V usage is TRBV14 and J usage is TRBJ2-7; possible D gene TRBD2, 5 bases. V shed 1 base and J shed 7 bases, with 14 bases lying between them. The CDR3 loop spans 14 amino acids. Germline V gene data show CDR1 as SGHDN and CDR2 as FVKESK. CDR3 coding DNA: TGTGCCAGCAGCCAAGTTTACGGAACGGGGGAGCAGTACTTC. Amino acids: CASSQVYGTGEQYF.

This chain joins TRBV7-2 and TRBJ2-1, with 11 positions matching TRBD2. CDR3 length: 15 amino acids. The V gene end was trimmed by 2 bases and the J gene end by 7 bases; junction bases not matched to a gene: 4. Germline V gene lookup returns CDR1 SGHTA and CDR2 FQGNSA. CDR3 sequence (DNA): TGTGCCAGCAGCTTAACTAGCGGGAGTTCGAATGAGCAGTTCTTC. Translated: CASSLTSGSSNEQFF.

The chain recombines TRBV20-1 with TRBJ2-3; 7 bases match TRBD2. V lost 1 base and J lost 3; bases outside the gene matches: 7. Germline CDR1 and CDR2: DFQATT and SNEGSKA (reference sequence). This CDR3 contains 15 residues. CDR3 DNA sequence: TGCAGTGCTAGAGGGGGAGGGGTTGGTACAGATACGCAGTATTTT. It encodes CSARGGGVGTDTQYF.

This clonotype turned up a few times. V usage is TRBV29-1 and J usage is TRBJ2-1; 9 nucleotides line up with TRBD2. The CDR3 extends over 13 amino acids. Germline V lookup: CDR1 SQVTM, CDR2 ANQGSEA. V was clipped by 4 bases and J by 6 bases; unmatched bases: 4. This chain's CDR3 is CSVGGLATNEQFF. The CDR3 bases are TGCAGCGTTGGGGGACTAGCAACCAATGAGCAGTTCTTC.

This clonotype was picked up a small number of times. This sequence joins TRBV29-1 and TRBJ2-1; D gene unclear. Germline V lookup: CDR1 SQVTM, CDR2 ANQGSEA. V was trimmed by 3 bases and J by 0 bases, leaving 6 bases between them. This CDR3 has 13 amino acids. The CDR3 sequence is CSVDHVSYNEQFF. CDR3 in DNA: TGCAGCGTTGATCACGTCTCCTACAATGAGCAGTTCTTC.

The rearrangement joins TRBV28 to TRBJ2-7, with D unclear. CDR1 is MDHEN and CDR2 is SYDVKM in the germline V gene. This CDR3 has 14 amino acids. Trimming took off 7 bases at V and 4 bases at J, with 17 bases between the two ends. Here the CDR3 reads CASTKDRRKYEQYF. The CDR3 DNA reads as TGTGCCAGCACCAAGGACCGACGAAAATACGAGCAGTACTTC.

The CDR3 sequence is CASQIGAKNIQYF. DNA of the CDR3: TGTGCCAGCCAAATTGGAGCCAAAAACATTCAGTACTTC. This rearrangement joins TRBV2 to TRBJ2-4; D uncertain. The CDR3 is made up of 13 amino acids. Trimming removed 8 bases at V and 0 bases at J, with 8 bases between. Germline CDR1 reads SNHLY; CDR2 reads FYNNEI.

The chain employs TRBV20-1 and TRBJ2-1; perhaps D is TRBD1 or TRBD2 (5 bases each). V was trimmed by 4 bases and J by 7 bases, leaving 17 bases between them. The CDR3 length is 14 residues. The germline V gene encodes CDR1 DFQATT and CDR2 SNEGSKA (reference sequence). The CDR3 region is CSANPGSGLNEQFF. The CDR3 DNA sequence: TGCAGTGCTAACCCGGGATCAGGGTTGAATGAGCAGTTCTTC.

This chain connects TRBV7-2 to TRBJ2-3, with 7 nucleotides matching TRBD2. Unmatched junction bases numbered 11, after V lost 2 bases and J lost 12 bases. CDR1 SGHTA and CDR2 FQGNSA come from the germline V gene. The CDR3 is made up of 14 amino acids. The CDR3 coding sequence is TGTGCCAGCAGCTTATTCCTAGCGGACTGGGACCAGTATTTT. It translates to CASSLFLADWDQYF. Based on the CDR3 plus reference TRBV7-2 and TRBJ2-3, the full variable domain is GAGVSQSPSNKVTEKGKDVELRCDPISGHTALYWYRQSLGQGLEFLIYFQGNSAPDKSGLPSDRFSAERTGGSVSTLTIQRTQQEDSAVYLCASSLFLADWDQYFGPGTRLTVL.